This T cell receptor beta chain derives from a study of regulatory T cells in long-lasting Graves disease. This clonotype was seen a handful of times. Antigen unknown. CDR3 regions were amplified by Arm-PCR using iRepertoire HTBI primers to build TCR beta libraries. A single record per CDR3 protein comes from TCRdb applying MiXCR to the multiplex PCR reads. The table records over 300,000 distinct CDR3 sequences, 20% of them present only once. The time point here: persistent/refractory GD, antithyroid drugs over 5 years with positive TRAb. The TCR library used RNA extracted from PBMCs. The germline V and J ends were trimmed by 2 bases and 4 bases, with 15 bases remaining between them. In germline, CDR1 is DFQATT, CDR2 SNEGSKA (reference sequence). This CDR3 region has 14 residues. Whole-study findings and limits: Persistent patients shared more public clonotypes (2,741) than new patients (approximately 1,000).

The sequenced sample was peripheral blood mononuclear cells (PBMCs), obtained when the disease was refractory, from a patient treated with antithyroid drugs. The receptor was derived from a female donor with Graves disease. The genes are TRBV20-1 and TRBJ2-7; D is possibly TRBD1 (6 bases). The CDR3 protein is CSARSPGQDYEQYF. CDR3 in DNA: TGCAGTGCTAGATCCCCGGGACAAGATTACGAGCAGTACTTC.